These T cell receptor beta chains were read from a single sample in a study of shared clonotypes between healthy human individuals. Generated by immunoSEQ multiplex PCR, the TCRdb table keeps only in-frame clones and is missing some. The sample holds some 2,100,000 clones, roughly 91% seen once. Specimen: naive CD8+ T cells from PBMCs. The receptors were sampled from a man in his late teens or twenties in good health. Some clones in this sample may be carry-over from other donors' samples. The CDR3 runs from the conserved cysteine through the conserved F or W. A D gene is named only where the DNA matches it firmly. Clone size is shown for a subset of rows, as once, few, many or a class of expanded clone.

v_call: TRBV2
d_call: TRBD1
clone_size: once
j_call: TRBJ1-2
cdr3_aa: CASWGTGLTGPEYNYGYTF
cdr3_nt: TGTGCCAGCTGGGGGACAGGACTGACGGGCCCCGAATATAACTATGGCTACACCTTC

v_call: TRBV5-1
d_call: .
clone_size: .
j_call: TRBJ2-1
cdr3_aa: CASSLGQDNNEQFF
cdr3_nt: TGCGCCAGCAGCTTGGGACAGGACAACAATGAGCAGTTCTTC

v_call: TRBV4-1
d_call: TRBD2
clone_size: .
j_call: TRBJ2-1
cdr3_aa: CASSQATLGLAPDEQFF
cdr3_nt: TGCGCCAGCAGCCAAGCAACCTTGGGACTAGCCCCGGATGAGCAGTTCTTC

v_call: TRBV29-1
d_call: .
clone_size: .
j_call: TRBJ2-1
cdr3_aa: CSGRPGGPYNEQFF
cdr3_nt: TGCAGCGGAAGGCCAGGAGGGCCCTACAATGAGCAGTTCTTC

v_call: TRBV19
d_call: .
clone_size: .
j_call: TRBJ2-1
cdr3_aa: CASSIDRASYNEQFF
cdr3_nt: TGTGCCAGTAGTATAGACAGGGCATCCTACAATGAGCAGTTCTTC

v_call: TRBV10-3
d_call: .
clone_size: .
j_call: TRBJ2-7
cdr3_aa: CAISDPTTGGDTYEQYF
cdr3_nt: TGTGCCATCAGCGACCCTACGACAGGCGGGGATACTTACGAGCAGTACTTC

v_call: TRBV28
d_call: .
clone_size: .
j_call: TRBJ2-2
cdr3_aa: CASWGAGVGRTGELFF
cdr3_nt: TGTGCCAGTTGGGGGGCTGGTGTGGGTCGCACCGGGGAGCTGTTTTTT

v_call: TRBV25-1
d_call: .
clone_size: once
j_call: TRBJ1-4
cdr3_aa: CASSEWGAREKLFF
cdr3_nt: TGTGCCAGCAGTGAATGGGGGGCGAGGGAAAAACTGTTTTTT

v_call: TRBV7-2
d_call: .
clone_size: .
j_call: TRBJ1-5
cdr3_aa: CASSLAAGWNQPQHF
cdr3_nt: TGTGCCAGCAGCTTAGCGGCAGGGTGGAATCAGCCCCAGCATTTT

v_call: TRBV7-9
d_call: .
clone_size: .
j_call: TRBJ2-1
cdr3_aa: CASSSGGSSRYNEQFF
cdr3_nt: TGTGCCAGCAGCTCGGGCGGGTCTAGCCGATACAATGAGCAGTTCTTC

v_call: TRBV5-6
d_call: TRBD2
clone_size: once
j_call: TRBJ2-3
cdr3_aa: CASSLRLAAFSHTQYF
cdr3_nt: TGTGCCAGCAGCTTAAGACTAGCGGCCTTCTCCCACACGCAGTATTTT

v_call: TRBV10-3
d_call: .
clone_size: .
j_call: TRBJ1-1
cdr3_aa: CAISYRDPRDMNTEAFF
cdr3_nt: TGTGCCATCAGTTACCGGGACCCGAGGGACATGAACACTGAAGCTTTCTTT

v_call: TRBV2
d_call: .
clone_size: .
j_call: TRBJ2-4
cdr3_aa: CASSEEDGLLTKNIQYF
cdr3_nt: TGTGCCAGCAGTGAGGAAGATGGATTACTAACCAAAAACATTCAGTACTTC

v_call: TRBV11-2
d_call: TRBD1
clone_size: .
j_call: TRBJ2-1
cdr3_aa: CASSFGTGLNGQFF
cdr3_nt: TGTGCCAGCAGCTTCGGGACAGGTTTGAATGGGCAGTTCTTC

v_call: TRBV4-2
d_call: .
clone_size: .
j_call: TRBJ1-1
cdr3_aa: CASSRDKTEAFF
cdr3_nt: TGTGCCAGCAGCCGGGACAAGACTGAAGCTTTCTTT

v_call: TRBV4-1
d_call: TRBD2
clone_size: once
j_call: TRBJ2-1
cdr3_aa: CASSQATSGMYNEQFF
cdr3_nt: TGCGCCAGCAGCCAAGCGACTAGCGGGATGTACAATGAGCAGTTCTTC

v_call: TRBV19
d_call: .
clone_size: .
j_call: TRBJ1-5
cdr3_aa: CASSMPTVGLSNQPQHF
cdr3_nt: TGTGCCAGTAGTATGCCGACGGTGGGGTTAAGCAATCAGCCCCAGCATTTT

v_call: TRBV27
d_call: .
clone_size: .
j_call: TRBJ1-2
cdr3_aa: CASSLSASYGYTF
cdr3_nt: TGTGCCAGCAGTTTATCGGCCAGCTATGGCTACACCTTC

v_call: TRBV19
d_call: TRBD1
clone_size: .
j_call: TRBJ1-1
cdr3_aa: CASQDRVNTEAFF
cdr3_nt: TGTGCCAGCCAAGACAGGGTGAACACTGAAGCTTTCTTT

v_call: TRBV2
d_call: TRBD1
clone_size: once
j_call: TRBJ2-7
cdr3_aa: CASSRHEGQGAYEQYF
cdr3_nt: TGTGCCAGCAGCAGACATGAAGGACAGGGGGCTTACGAGCAGTACTTC

v_call: TRBV4-2
d_call: .
clone_size: .
j_call: TRBJ2-7
cdr3_aa: CASSQDGTSLSYEQYF
cdr3_nt: TGTGCCAGCAGCCAAGATGGAACTAGCCTCTCCTACGAGCAGTACTTC

v_call: TRBV4-2
d_call: TRBD2
clone_size: .
j_call: TRBJ2-7
cdr3_aa: CASSQDLAGSYEQYF
cdr3_nt: TGTGCCAGCAGCCAAGACCTAGCGGGATCTTACGAGCAGTACTTC

v_call: TRBV29-1
d_call: .
clone_size: .
j_call: TRBJ2-7
cdr3_aa: CSVEGVTYEQYF
cdr3_nt: TGCAGCGTAGAGGGCGTAACCTACGAGCAGTACTTC

v_call: TRBV28
d_call: TRBD2
clone_size: .
j_call: TRBJ2-1
cdr3_aa: CASSSGLAGGIGNEQFF
cdr3_nt: TGTGCCAGCAGTTCTGGACTAGCGGGAGGTATTGGGAATGAGCAGTTCTTC

v_call: TRBV9
d_call: TRBD1
clone_size: .
j_call: TRBJ1-1
cdr3_aa: CASSPRTGKGTEAFF
cdr3_nt: TGTGCCAGCAGCCCCCGGACAGGGAAAGGAACTGAAGCTTTCTTT

v_call: TRBV11-1
d_call: .
clone_size: .
j_call: TRBJ2-3
cdr3_aa: CASSLDTGTDTQYF
cdr3_nt: TGTGCCAGCAGCTTAGATACCGGAACAGATACGCAGTATTTT

v_call: TRBV19
d_call: TRBD2
clone_size: .
j_call: TRBJ2-1
cdr3_aa: CASSVLAGSYNEQFF
cdr3_nt: TGTGCCAGTAGTGTTCTAGCGGGCTCCTACAATGAGCAGTTCTTC

v_call: TRBV27
d_call: TRBD2
clone_size: .
j_call: TRBJ2-7
cdr3_aa: CASSLSPSGSYEQYF
cdr3_nt: TGTGCCAGCAGTCTCAGCCCTAGCGGAAGCTACGAGCAGTACTTC

v_call: TRBV28
d_call: TRBD2
clone_size: .
j_call: TRBJ2-7
cdr3_aa: CASSFGLAEHYEQYF
cdr3_nt: TGTGCCAGCAGTTTTGGACTAGCGGAACACTACGAGCAGTACTTC

v_call: TRBV18
d_call: TRBD1
clone_size: .
j_call: TRBJ2-7
cdr3_aa: CASSPPKGTAYYEQYF
cdr3_nt: TGTGCCAGCTCACCACCGAAGGGGACAGCTTATTACGAGCAGTACTTC

v_call: TRBV28
d_call: .
clone_size: .
j_call: TRBJ1-1
cdr3_aa: CASSPRLGATEAFF
cdr3_nt: TGTGCCAGCAGTCCCCGCCTGGGAGCCACTGAAGCTTTCTTT

v_call: TRBV19
d_call: TRBD2
clone_size: .
j_call: TRBJ2-1
cdr3_aa: CASSYGLAGIEQFF
cdr3_nt: TGTGCCAGTAGTTACGGACTAGCGGGAATTGAGCAGTTCTTC

v_call: TRBV7-9
d_call: .
clone_size: .
j_call: TRBJ1-1
cdr3_aa: CASSFADTEAFF
cdr3_nt: TGTGCCAGCAGCTTTGCGGACACTGAAGCTTTCTTT

v_call: TRBV19
d_call: .
clone_size: .
j_call: TRBJ2-2
cdr3_aa: CASSPGLTGELFF
cdr3_nt: TGTGCCAGTAGCCCGGGACTCACCGGGGAGCTGTTTTTT

v_call: TRBV28
d_call: TRBD1
clone_size: .
j_call: TRBJ1-1
cdr3_aa: CASSYRDREVTEAFF
cdr3_nt: TGTGCCAGCAGCTACCGGGACAGGGAGGTCACTGAAGCTTTCTTT

v_call: TRBV27
d_call: TRBD2
clone_size: .
j_call: TRBJ2-1
cdr3_aa: CASSSLLAGHEQFF
cdr3_nt: TGTGCCAGCAGTTCCCTGTTAGCGGGCCATGAGCAGTTCTTC

v_call: TRBV27
d_call: TRBD1
clone_size: .
j_call: TRBJ1-5
cdr3_aa: CASSLQGVGQPQHF
cdr3_nt: TGTGCCAGCAGTTTACAGGGGGTAGGACAGCCCCAGCATTTT

v_call: TRBV9
d_call: TRBD2
clone_size: .
j_call: TRBJ2-7
cdr3_aa: CASSEGLSGGYEQYF
cdr3_nt: TGTGCCAGCAGCGAAGGCCTAAGCGGGGGGTACGAGCAGTACTTC

v_call: TRBV4-1
d_call: .
clone_size: .
j_call: TRBJ2-5
cdr3_aa: CASTEFGDQETQYF
cdr3_nt: TGCGCCAGCACCGAATTCGGCGACCAAGAGACCCAGTACTTC

v_call: TRBV4-1
d_call: .
clone_size: .
j_call: TRBJ2-1
cdr3_aa: CASSQSGSYNEQFF
cdr3_nt: TGCGCCAGCAGCCAATCAGGCTCCTACAATGAGCAGTTCTTC

v_call: TRBV6-1
d_call: TRBD2
clone_size: .
j_call: TRBJ2-1
cdr3_aa: CASSVVGAGGWNEQFF
cdr3_nt: TGTGCCAGCAGTGTCGTAGGGGCGGGAGGGTGGAATGAGCAGTTCTTC

v_call: TRBV27
d_call: .
clone_size: .
j_call: TRBJ2-7
cdr3_aa: CASSNPYSYEQYF
cdr3_nt: TGTGCCAGCAGTAATCCCTACTCCTACGAGCAGTACTTC

v_call: TRBV14
d_call: TRBD1
clone_size: .
j_call: TRBJ2-7
cdr3_aa: CASSPRDRDYEQYF
cdr3_nt: TGTGCCAGCAGCCCTCGGGACAGGGACTACGAGCAGTACTTC

v_call: TRBV4-1
d_call: .
clone_size: .
j_call: TRBJ1-1
cdr3_aa: CASSHGTEAFF
cdr3_nt: TGCGCCAGCAGCCACGGCACTGAAGCTTTCTTT

v_call: TRBV27
d_call: .
clone_size: .
j_call: TRBJ1-3
cdr3_aa: CASSLDSGNTIYF
cdr3_nt: TGTGCCAGCAGTTTAGACTCTGGAAACACCATATATTTT

v_call: TRBV27
d_call: TRBD1
clone_size: few
j_call: TRBJ2-7
cdr3_aa: CASSLGQGTYEQYF
cdr3_nt: TGTGCCAGCAGTTTGGGACAGGGAACCTACGAGCAGTACTTC

v_call: TRBV7-8
d_call: TRBD1
clone_size: .
j_call: TRBJ1-2
cdr3_aa: CASSLQGARGYTF
cdr3_nt: TGTGCCAGCAGCTTACAGGGGGCGCGGGGCTACACCTTC

v_call: TRBV27
d_call: .
clone_size: .
j_call: TRBJ2-5
cdr3_aa: CASSLLGPGIAETQYF
cdr3_nt: TGTGCCAGCAGTTTATTGGGTCCTGGCATAGCCGAGACCCAGTACTTC

v_call: TRBV5-8
d_call: .
clone_size: .
j_call: TRBJ1-1
cdr3_aa: CASSFGWTGMNTEAFF
cdr3_nt: TGTGCCAGCAGCTTCGGATGGACGGGAATGAACACTGAAGCTTTCTTT

v_call: TRBV4-1
d_call: .
clone_size: .
j_call: TRBJ1-1
cdr3_aa: CASSQDPGMNTEAFF
cdr3_nt: TGCGCCAGCAGCCAAGACCCGGGGATGAACACTGAAGCTTTCTTT

v_call: TRBV7-9
d_call: TRBD2
clone_size: .
j_call: TRBJ2-3
cdr3_aa: CASSPPGLAGGSTDTQYF
cdr3_nt: TGTGCCAGCAGCCCGCCGGGACTAGCGGGAGGAAGCACAGATACGCAGTATTTT

v_call: TRBV7-8
d_call: TRBD1
clone_size: .
j_call: TRBJ2-7
cdr3_aa: CASSPPGQGRDEQYF
cdr3_nt: TGTGCCAGCAGCCCGCCGGGACAGGGGAGGGACGAGCAGTACTTC

v_call: TRBV9
d_call: .
clone_size: .
j_call: TRBJ1-4
cdr3_aa: CASSVGGDGGNEKLFF
cdr3_nt: TGTGCCAGCAGCGTAGGAGGCGACGGAGGGAATGAAAAACTGTTTTTT

v_call: TRBV9
d_call: .
clone_size: .
j_call: TRBJ1-3
cdr3_aa: CASSVDGGPGNTIYF
cdr3_nt: TGTGCCAGCAGCGTAGATGGGGGCCCAGGAAACACCATATATTTT

v_call: TRBV25-1
d_call: .
clone_size: .
j_call: TRBJ2-3
cdr3_aa: CASSESNTQYF
cdr3_nt: TGTGCCAGCAGTGAATCTAATACGCAGTATTTT

v_call: TRBV4-1
d_call: .
clone_size: .
j_call: TRBJ1-2
cdr3_aa: CASSQEEGRVNGYTF
cdr3_nt: TGCGCCAGCAGCCAAGAAGAGGGAAGGGTGAATGGCTACACCTTC

v_call: TRBV27
d_call: TRBD1
clone_size: .
j_call: TRBJ2-7
cdr3_aa: CASSSHRGRNAYEQYF
cdr3_nt: TGTGCCAGCAGTTCACACAGGGGGAGAAATGCCTACGAGCAGTACTTC